Listed below are T cell receptor beta chains from one sample, sequenced in a study of shared clonotypes between healthy human individuals. Generated by immunoSEQ multiplex PCR, the TCRdb table keeps only in-frame clones and is missing some. This sample has some 1.5 million clones, with 95% to 97% found just once. Source material: naive CD4+ T cells sorted from blood. The receptors were gathered from a man aged 25 to 40 in good health. Both conserved end residues are part of each CDR3. The D gene is left open where the match is weak. Clone size is not always given. Where it is, it says once, few, many or a class for expanded clones.

>TRBV5-1|NA|TRBJ2-1|TRBD2
TGCGCCAGCAGCCTGAGACTAGCGGGGAACAATGAGCAGTTCTTC
CASSLRLAGNNEQFF
>TRBV2|NA|TRBJ2-7|NA
TGTGCCAGCAGTGTGGACAGCGGAGGGCCCTACGAGCAGTACTTC
CASSVDSGGPYEQYF
>TRBV11-2|NA|TRBJ2-7|NA
TGTGCCAGCAGCCCTCGTGCCATGACTAAGCAGTACTTC
CASSPRAMTKQYF
>TRBV7-2|NA|TRBJ2-1|NA
TGTGCCAGCAGCTTAGTAGCCGGGTATGAGCAGTTCTTC
CASSLVAGYEQFF
>TRBV7-2|NA|TRBJ2-1|TRBD2
TGTGCCAGCAGCTTAGTAGCGGGGTTCAATGAGCAGTTCTTC
CASSLVAGFNEQFF
>TRBV6-5|NA|TRBJ1-2|NA
TGTGCCAGCAGTTACCGGGACTATGGCTACACCTTC
CASSYRDYGYTF
>TRBV15|NA|TRBJ2-2|NA
TGTGCCACCAGCAGAAGCCCCACAGGGCCCGGGGAGCTGTTTTTT
CATSRSPTGPGELFF
>TRBV5-1|NA|TRBJ2-5|NA
TGCGCCAGCAGCTTAAAAGGGGTAGACGGAGAGACCCAGTACTTC
CASSLKGVDGETQYF
>TRBV29-1|NA|TRBJ2-1|NA
TGCAGCCTTGGGCAGGGGACCTACAATGAGCAGTTCTTC
CSLGQGTYNEQFF
>TRBV29-1|NA|TRBJ2-7|NA
TGCAGCGTTCTTACGGCGTACGAGCAGTACTTC
CSVLTAYEQYF
>TRBV5-4|NA|TRBJ2-7|NA
TGTGCCAGCAGCTTGGGACCGTTCGGTTACGAGCAGTACTTC
CASSLGPFGYEQYF
>TRBV7-2|NA|TRBJ1-4|TRBD1
TGTGCCAGCAGCTTATTGGGGACAGACGAAAAACTGTTTTTT
CASSLLGTDEKLFF
>TRBV4-3|NA|TRBJ2-7|NA
TGCGCCAGCAGCCCCGCGCCACCGGCGAACGAGCAGTACTTC
CASSPAPPANEQYF
>TRBV11-2|once|TRBJ2-1|NA
TGTGCCAGCAGCCTTGCCCTGGTTGAGCAGTTCTTC
CASSLALVEQFF
>TRBV6-5|NA|TRBJ2-7|TRBD2
TGTGCCAGCAGTTACTCAGCCGGGAGGGCGGGGGAGCAGTACTTC
CASSYSAGRAGEQYF
>TRBV11-2|once|TRBJ1-1|NA
TGTGCCAGCAGCGGGGCTGGTCGCACTAACACTGAAGCTTTCTTT
CASSGAGRTNTEAFF
>TRBV11-2|NA|TRBJ1-1|NA
TGTGCCAGCAGCTTAGGGGGGAAAGCTTTCTTT
CASSLGGKAFF
>TRBV18|NA|TRBJ1-4|TRBD1
TGTGCCAGCTCATCCCGGGACAGCGGCGAAAAACTGTTTTTT
CASSSRDSGEKLFF
>TRBV29-1|NA|TRBJ2-3|TRBD1
TGCAGCGTTGAGGGACAGCTTAGCACAGATACGCAGTATTTT
CSVEGQLSTDTQYF
>TRBV11-2|NA|TRBJ1-1|TRBD1
TGTGCCAGCAGCTTTCACAGGGGGGCCCCTTCCGAAGCTTTCTTT
CASSFHRGAPSEAFF
>TRBV2|NA|TRBJ2-6|NA
TGTGCCAGCAGTGAACAGGGAGCCGGGGCCAACGTCCTGACTTTC
CASSEQGAGANVLTF
>TRBV2|NA|TRBJ1-5|TRBD1
TGTGCCAGCAGGGATGACAGGGGCGCTAATCAGCCCCAGCATTTT
CASRDDRGANQPQHF
>TRBV28|NA|TRBJ2-5|NA
TGTGCCAGCAGTAGAGGGACAACGGGGGAGACCCAGTACTTC
CASSRGTTGETQYF
>TRBV5-1|NA|TRBJ1-2|NA
TGCGCCAGCAGCTTGGAGGGGGTGCCTATCTATGGCTACACCTTC
CASSLEGVPIYGYTF
>TRBV6-5|NA|TRBJ2-1|NA
TGTGCCAGCAGTTCCACCGGGGGACTCCCGTACAATGAGCAGTTCTTC
CASSSTGGLPYNEQFF
>TRBV15|NA|TRBJ2-7|TRBD2
TGTGCCACCAGCAGAGGAGGTAGCGGGGCGGGCTACGAGCAGTACTTC
CATSRGGSGAGYEQYF
>TRBV7-2|NA|TRBJ1-4|TRBD1
TGTGCCAGCAGCCCCGGACAGGGGGGTGGTGAAAAACTGTTTTTT
CASSPGQGGGEKLFF
>TRBV7-9|NA|TRBJ2-2|NA
TGTGCCAGCAGCTACCTCAGCCCCGGGGAGCTGTTTTTT
CASSYLSPGELFF
>TRBV5-6|NA|TRBJ2-3|NA
TGTGCCAGCAGCCCGACAATTCCCACAGATACGCAGTATTTT
CASSPTIPTDTQYF
>TRBV5-1|NA|TRBJ1-3|NA
TGCGCCAGCAGCTCCGGGACCGCCTCTGGAAACACCATATATTTT
CASSSGTASGNTIYF
>TRBV18|once|TRBJ1-1|NA
TGTGCCAGCTCACCAGAACGTAGGGGCACTGAAGCTTTCTTT
CASSPERRGTEAFF
>TRBV6-5|few|TRBJ2-3|NA
TGTGCCAGCATCTCTTCCGGAGATACGCAGTATTTT
CASISSGDTQYF
>TRBV10-1|NA|TRBJ2-5|NA
TGCGCCAGCAGTGATGAACCCTATGGACAGACCCAGTACTTC
CASSDEPYGQTQYF
>TRBV29-1|NA|TRBJ2-2|TRBD1
TGCAGCGCTCGGGACAGAGCAAACACCGGGGAGCTGTTTTTT
CSARDRANTGELFF
>TRBV10-3|NA|TRBJ2-2|NA
TGTGCCATCCACCCAGGAACCACCGGGGAGCTGTTTTTT
CAIHPGTTGELFF
>TRBV5-1|NA|TRBJ2-1|NA
TGCGCCAGCAGCGAACGTTCGGAGCAGTTCTTC
CASSERSEQFF
>TRBV11-3|once|TRBJ1-1|NA
TGTGCCAGCAGCCGTAGGGGGAACACTGAAGCTTTCTTT
CASSRRGNTEAFF
>TRBV5-1|NA|TRBJ2-7|NA
TGCGCCAGCAGCGCCAACAGTGGACTTAACTACGAGCAGTACTTC
CASSANSGLNYEQYF
>TRBV29-1|NA|TRBJ2-3|NA
TGCAGCGTTGGGACCTACGCGGGAACAGATACGCAGTATTTT
CSVGTYAGTDTQYF
>TRBV19|once|TRBJ2-7|TRBD1
TGTGCCAGTAGTATAGGCGGGACAGGGCGCTACGAGCAGTACTTC
CASSIGGTGRYEQYF
>TRBV5-8|once|TRBJ2-4|NA
TGTGCCAGCAGCTCATCGGGACGTAACCTAGCCAAAAACATTCAGTACTTC
CASSSSGRNLAKNIQYF
>TRBV2|NA|TRBJ2-7|NA
TGTGCCAGCAGTGAAGCGGGGGCGGGGATCTACGAGCAGTACTTC
CASSEAGAGIYEQYF
>TRBV7-9|NA|TRBJ2-3|NA
TGTGCCAGCAGCCCCGGACAGTCTCGCACAGATACGCAGTATTTT
CASSPGQSRTDTQYF
>TRBV5-4|once|TRBJ1-1|NA
TGTGCCAGCAGCCCTTGGGGGGTAGGGAACACTGAAGCTTTCTTT
CASSPWGVGNTEAFF
>TRBV5-4|NA|TRBJ2-3|TRBD2
TGTGCCAGCAGCTTGTGGAGGGAGGGCCGGTTAGATACGCAGTATTTT
CASSLWREGRLDTQYF
>TRBV5-1|once|TRBJ1-1|NA
TGCGCCAGCAGCGTTGGAGCCGGGGCCCACACTGAAGCTTTCTTT
CASSVGAGAHTEAFF
>TRBV7-8|NA|TRBJ1-5|TRBD1
TGTGCCAGCAGCCTCGGACAGGGCTTGGGCAATCAGCCCCAGCATTTT
CASSLGQGLGNQPQHF
>TRBV2|NA|TRBJ2-3|TRBD2
TGTGCCAGCAGGTTAACTAGCGGGAGAGGAGATACGCAGTATTTT
CASRLTSGRGDTQYF
>TRBV15|NA|TRBJ2-1|NA
TGTGCCACCAGCAGAGCCGGAAAGTCCTACAATGAGCAGTTCTTC
CATSRAGKSYNEQFF
>TRBV28|NA|TRBJ1-1|TRBD1
TGTGCCAGCAGTCCGAGACAGGGGGCGACCCAGAACACTGAAGCTTTCTTT
CASSPRQGATQNTEAFF
>TRBV6-1|NA|TRBJ2-7|NA
TGTGCCAGCACCCTTAGCGACGGGCAATACGAGCAGTACTTC
CASTLSDGQYEQYF
>TRBV14|NA|TRBJ2-7|NA
TGTGCCAGCAGCCAGTCCCGGACTACACCCTACGAGCAGTACTTC
CASSQSRTTPYEQYF
>TRBV9|NA|TRBJ2-3|NA
TGTGCCAGCAGCGTAGTGGCGGGAAGCACAGATACGCAGTATTTT
CASSVVAGSTDTQYF
>TRBV11-2|NA|TRBJ2-7|TRBD1
TGTGCCAGCAGCTCCCGCCGCGGACAGGGGCCTTCCTACGAGCAGTACTTC
CASSSRRGQGPSYEQYF
>TRBV6-5|NA|TRBJ1-2|NA
TGTGCCAGCAGCCGCGGACAGATTGGCTACACCTTC
CASSRGQIGYTF
>TRBV19|NA|TRBJ2-1|NA
TGTGCCAGTAGTGTCGGGAGAAGCTACTACAATGAGCAGTTCTTC
CASSVGRSYYNEQFF
>TRBV18|NA|TRBJ2-2|NA
TGTGCCAGCTCAAAGCGGACTGCGAACACCGGGGAGCTGTTTTTT
CASSKRTANTGELFF
>TRBV7-9|NA|TRBJ2-7|NA
TGTGCCAGCAGCTTAGAGGGCCCCAGCTCCTACGAGCAGTACTTC
CASSLEGPSSYEQYF
>TRBV10-3|NA|TRBJ2-3|TRBD2
TGTGCCATCAGTGCAAGGGAGACTAGCCCAGAGACGCAGTATTTT
CAISARETSPETQYF